This TCR beta chain was sequenced during a study of blood T cell repertoires in COVID-19. The V gene's germline CDR1 is MDHEN and CDR2 SYDVKM. The CDR3 totals 14 residues. The V gene lost 6 bases and the J gene lost 3 bases, with 12 bases spanning the gap. Participants reported their clinical history, and cohort assignment relied on those reports. People in the exposed group encountered a COVID-19 case within 2 weeks before entering the study. Method: immunoSEQ multiplex PCR; TCRdb's copy keeps in-frame clones and lacks some. Of approximately 340,000 clones detected, 90% to 95% appear once; the ten largest clones hold about 0.78%.

This receptor was identified in a woman in her forties who had been exposed to COVID-19. The chain recombines TRBV28 with TRBJ1-5; D remains unclear. Sample: PBMCs or T cells enriched from blood (not recorded which). The CDR3 spells CASREAPANQPQHF. The CDR3 nucleotides are TGTGCCAGCAGAGAGGCCCCGGCCAATCAGCCCCAGCATTTT.